These 23 T cell receptor beta chains originate from one sample sequenced in a study of regulatory T cells in long-lasting Graves disease. Time point meaning: persistent/refractory GD, antithyroid drugs over 5 years with positive TRAb. The authors made the TCR library using RNA they extracted from PBMCs. CDR3 regions were amplified by Arm-PCR using iRepertoire HTBI primers to build TCR beta libraries. TCRdb processed the multiplex PCR reads anew with MiXCR; each CDR3 protein has one entry. The table has almost 350,000 distinct CDR3 sequences, about 20% seen once; the top ten hold less than 35%. The input for sequencing was peripheral blood mononuclear cells (PBMCs), taken when the disease was refractory, from a patient treated with antithyroid drugs. These receptors were collected from a female donor with Graves disease.

The table lists this clonotype with many counts. This rearrangement joins TRBV2 to TRBJ2-7; TRBD2 agrees at 15 bases. The CDR3 covers 15 residues. The germline CDR1 and CDR2 sequences are SNHLY and FYNNEI. Germline trimming cut 7 bases from V and 7 bases from J; bases unmatched to any gene: 8. This chain's CDR3 is CASIPGTSGRKEQYF. The CDR3 bases are TGTGCCAGCATACCAGGGACTAGCGGGAGGAAAGAGCAGTACTTC.

V usage is TRBV5-4 and J usage is TRBJ2-6; unclear D gene. This CDR3 comprises 17 residues. CDR1 is SGHNT and CDR2 is YYREEE in the germline V gene (reference sequence). The V end was cut by 0 bases, the J end by 0 bases, with 10 bases between. The CDR3 coding sequence is TGTGCCAGCAGCTTGGTACGGATCAGCTCTGGGGCCAACGTCCTGACTTTC. This translates into CASSLVRISSGANVLTF.

The CDR3: CASRDGGGNEQFF. In nucleotides, the CDR3 is TGTGCCAGCAGGGATGGGGGAGGTAATGAGCAGTTCTTC. The chain uses TRBV2 and TRBJ2-1, with D possibly TRBD2 on 6 matching bases. Germline assignment: CDR1 SNHLY and CDR2 FYNNEI. This CDR3 has 13 residues. Trimming pared 6 bases from V and 7 bases from J, leaving 13 bases between.

A few counts support this clonotype. The chain recombines TRBV5-1 with TRBJ2-7; D possibly matches TRBD1 or TRBD2 (5 bases each). Germline lookup yields CDR1 SGHRS and CDR2 YFSETQ. The germline V and J ends were trimmed by 3 bases and 2 bases, with 9 bases remaining between them. The CDR3 runs to 13 residues. As DNA, the CDR3 is TGCGCCAGCAGCTGGGACCTTACCTACGAGCAGTACTTC. This gives the protein CASSWDLTYEQYF.

This clonotype was detected ten times or more. V usage is TRBV6-1 and J usage is TRBJ1-5, with 8 bases that match TRBD1. With 5 bases clipped from V and 0 bases from J, the junction kept 3 bases outside the gene matches. The CDR3 is 15 amino acids. Germline loops: CDR1 MNHNS, CDR2 SASEGT. Written as DNA, the CDR3 is TGTGCCAGCAGTAAAGGACAGGGTAGCAATCAGCCCCAGCATTTT. It yields the protein CASSKGQGSNQPQHF.

As to this clonotype: A far larger clone is one base from this, pointing to a likely read error. The chain is built from TRBV6-5 and TRBJ1-1, with no clear D. The germline gives CDR1 MNHEY, CDR2 SVGAGI. CDR3 length equals 13 residues. This CDR3 is CAGSYSPNTEAFF. In nucleotides, the CDR3 is TGTGCCGGCAGTTACTCGCCGAACACTGAAGCTTTCTTT.

A few counts support this clonotype. J is TRBJ1-1 and V is TRBV5-1; the D gene is possibly TRBD1 (5 bases). Trimming stripped 3 bases from V and 0 bases from J, with 15 bases between. The CDR3 covers 16 residues. Germline V gene sequence: CDR1 SGHRS, CDR2 YFSETQ. The CDR3 protein is CASSYAGSFMNTEAFF. CDR3 in DNA: TGCGCCAGCAGCTACGCAGGGAGTTTCATGAACACTGAAGCTTTCTTT.

The V gene is TRBV7-6, the J gene TRBJ2-7; D is unclear. The length of the CDR3 is 15 residues. Per the germline V gene, CDR1 is SGHVS and CDR2 is FNYEAQ. V gave up 1 base and J gave up 4 bases, with 14 bases separating them. CDR3 DNA sequence: TGTGCCAGCAGCTTAGAGGGCCGATCGAAGTACGAGCAGTACTTC. It encodes CASSLEGRSKYEQYF.

In regard to this clonotype: A much larger clone sits a single nucleotide away, making a read error possible. The chain employs TRBV11-3 and TRBJ2-7, with 9 bases lining up with TRBD1. The CDR3 contains 16 residues. Germline lookup yields CDR1 SGHNT and CDR2 YENEEA. After removal of 4 bases from V and 5 bases from J, the junction contained 12 bases not matched to a gene. The CDR3 nucleotides are TGTGCCAGCAGCTCCCGCCGTCGGGACAGGGAACACGAGCAGTACTTC. Its translation: CASSSRRRDREHEQYF.

The table lists this clonotype with many counts. The rearrangement joins TRBV3-1 to TRBJ2-5; D call uncertain. V dropped 1 base and J dropped 1 base, with 10 bases sitting between them. The CDR3 has 15 amino acids. Germline V gene sequence: CDR1 LGHDT, CDR2 YNNKEL (reference sequence). The CDR3 is CASSQVVTSQETQYF. DNA for the CDR3: TGTGCCAGCAGCCAAGTAGTAACTTCCCAAGAGACCCAGTACTTC.

The sample holds a few counts of this clonotype. The rearrangement links TRBV12-3 or TRBV12-4 to TRBJ2-3; TRBD2 aligns across 9 bases. V was pared by 3 bases and J by 6 bases, with 7 bases of the junction left unmatched. The CDR3 runs to 15 residues. CDR3 sequence reads: CASSFSGRRPDTQYF. The CDR3 nucleotides read TGTGCCAGCAGTTTCAGCGGGAGGCGACCCGATACGCAGTATTTT.

This clonotype was found many times. The chain is built from TRBV2 and TRBJ2-7; the match to TRBD1 covers 7 bases. Per the germline V gene, CDR1 is SNHLY and CDR2 is FYNNEI. The CDR3 spans 14 residues. J gave up 3 bases and V 6 bases, and 8 bases lay outside the gene matches. CDR3 coding DNA: TGTGCCAGCAGCCAACCGGGACAGATCTACGAGCAGTACTTC. The encoded protein is CASSQPGQIYEQYF.

The CDR3 loop is CASSRRGQPNQPQHF. For the CDR3, the DNA is TGTGCCAGCAGTCGCCGCGGACAGCCCAATCAGCCCCAGCATTTT. The gene calls are TRBV6-1 and TRBJ1-5; D may be TRBD1 (6 bases). Germline CDR1 MNHNS, CDR2 SASEGT. The CDR3 runs 15 residues. The V and J ends lost 5 bases and 3 bases respectively, with 14 bases between them.

The gene calls are TRBV3-1 and TRBJ2-7; 7 bases map to TRBD2. Germline CDR1 LGHDT, CDR2 YNNKEL (reference sequence). Germline trimming cut 4 bases from V and 0 bases from J; bases unmatched to any gene: 6. CDR3 length: 15 amino acids. CDR3 sequence: CASSPAASGSYEQYF. CDR3 DNA: TGTGCCAGCAGCCCGGCGGCTAGCGGCTCCTACGAGCAGTACTTC.

This clonotype came up many times. V usage is TRBV28 and J usage is TRBJ1-2; D not resolved. Between the trimmed V and J ends, which lost 6 bases and 4 bases, there was a span of 12 bases. Germline CDR1 MDHEN, CDR2 SYDVKM. The CDR3 loop spans 13 amino acids. This chain's CDR3 is CASRIGGFYGYTF. The CDR3 DNA reads as TGTGCCAGCAGAATTGGAGGATTCTATGGCTACACCTTC.

The chain couples TRBV19 to TRBJ2-7; TRBD1 aligns across 8 bases. CDR1 LNHDA and CDR2 SQIVND come from the germline V gene (reference sequence). J lost 2 bases, V lost 3 bases, and 3 bases had no gene match. This CDR3 has 14 amino acids. The CDR3 coding sequence is TGTGCCAGTAGTATCCGGACAGGGCCCTACGAGCAGTACTTC. Translating gives CASSIRTGPYEQYF.

This clonotype was detected a few times. The chain combines TRBV10-2 with TRBJ1-2; D gene ambiguous. Trimming stripped 2 bases from V and 0 bases from J, with 4 bases between. This CDR3 comprises 13 residues. The germline V gene has CDR1 WSHSY and CDR2 SAAADI. CDR3 nucleotides: TGCGCCAGCAGTGAGCAATCTAACTATGGCTACACCTTC. Protein sequence: CASSEQSNYGYTF.

This clonotype was recorded many times. The chain joins TRBV12-3 or TRBV12-4 to TRBJ1-5; 8 nucleotides match TRBD1. The CDR3 sequence is 14 residues long. The ends lost 5 bases at V and 5 bases at J; junction bases unmatched: 5. In DNA, the CDR3 is TGTGCCAGCAGTCCCGGACAGGGTCATCAGCCCCAGCATTTT. This gives the protein CASSPGQGHQPQHF.

This clonotype occurred a few times. V and J are TRBV18 and TRBJ2-2, with unresolved D. Looked up from germline, CDR1 is KGHSH and CDR2 is LQKENI. The CDR3 is made up of 13 amino acids. Trimming shortened V by 0 bases and J by 10 bases, and 9 bases separated the two germline ends. CDR3 amino acids: CASSPPFPLELFF. The CDR3 DNA reads as TGTGCCAGCTCACCACCGTTCCCACTGGAGCTGTTTTTT.

This clonotype showed up many times. The chain has TRBV10-3 and TRBJ2-7; 10 nucleotides agree with TRBD1. Losses at the gene ends were 7 bases for V and 3 bases for J; bases not matched to a gene: 12. Germline V lookup: CDR1 ENHRY, CDR2 SYGVKD. The CDR3 extends over 16 amino acids. In nucleotides, the CDR3 is TGTGCCATCACTCTATCCGAGGGACAGGGGTACTACGAGCAGTACTTC. Its translation: CAITLSEGQGYYEQYF.

The sample holds many counts of this clonotype. J is TRBJ1-2 and V is TRBV2; 9 nucleotides agree with TRBD1. The junction had 15 bases not matched to a gene; V was cut back by 8 bases and J by 8 bases. CDR1 and CDR2 (germline): SNHLY, FYNNEI. The CDR3 extends over 15 amino acids. The CDR3 DNA reads as TGTGCCAGCGACATAACGCCGGGGACAGGGACCGGCTACACCTTC. It translates to CASDITPGTGTGYTF.

In its sample, this clonotype was seen many times. V gene TRBV5-1 combines with J gene TRBJ1-2; weak D call: TRBD1 (6 bases). Trimming stripped 7 bases from V and 4 bases from J, with 20 bases between. The V gene's germline CDR1 is SGHRS and CDR2 YFSETQ. This CDR3 contains 15 residues. The CDR3 region is CASRSARGEIYGYTF. The CDR3 nucleotides are TGCGCCAGCCGGAGTGCCAGGGGAGAAATCTATGGCTACACCTTC.

The chain joins TRBV28 to TRBJ1-5; D gene unclear. V was shortened by 3 bases and J by 5 bases, with 17 bases between the two germline ends. The V gene's germline CDR1 is MDHEN and CDR2 SYDVKM. CDR3 length: 16 residues. The DNA for the CDR3 is TGTGCCAGCAGTTTGATAAAAAACAATAGAGATCAGCCCCAGCATTTT. It translates to CASSLIKNNRDQPQHF.